This T cell receptor beta chain stems from a study of response to subunit inactivated influenza vaccine. This clonotype was counted between two and nine times. TCRdb called the RT-PCR reads again in MiXCR, with one record for every CDR3 protein. The sample yields about 500,000 distinct CDR3 sequences, roughly 13% seen once. Sequencing used PBMCs from blood, obtained roughly 47 days after vaccination. This TCR derives from a man aged 45-65 years who received an inactivated influenza vaccine.

In DNA form, the CDR3 reads TGTGCCAGCAGCTTACGCGACGAAGGTGGCTATGGCTACACCTTC. Translating it yields CASSLRDEGGYGYTF. The chain carries TRBV7-8 and TRBJ1-2; D call uncertain. Germline values: CDR1 SGHVS, CDR2 FQNEAQ. The V end was cut by 2 bases, the J end by 4 bases, with 14 bases between. This CDR3 has 15 residues.